The rows below give T cell receptor beta chains drawn from one sample of a study of blood T cell repertoires in COVID-19. Using immunoSEQ multiplex PCR, the repertoire was profiled, and TCRdb retains in-frame clones only, with some absent. The table records about 280,000 clones, 75% to 90% of them present only once. Sequencing was carried out using PBMCs or T cells enriched from blood (not recorded which). The receptors were gathered from a woman in her forties or fifties who had recovered from COVID-19. CDR3s include the opening cysteine and the closing phenylalanine or tryptophan. The order of the fields is clone size, V gene, D gene, J gene, CDR3 protein, CDR3 DNA. The D gene is left open where the match is weak. Not all rows give a size; the values are once, few, many and, for expanded clones, a class.

>.|TRBV10-3|.|TRBJ1-4
CAISESAQATTNEKLFF
TGTGCCATCAGTGAGTCAGCCCAAGCTACAACTAATGAAAAACTGTTTTTT
>.|TRBV2|.|TRBJ1-3
CASTQQAVSGNTIYF
TGTGCCAGCACCCAACAGGCGGTCTCTGGAAACACCATATATTTT
>.|TRBV9|TRBD1|TRBJ1-5
CASNYRGGDQPQHF
TGTGCCAGCAACTACAGGGGGGGGGATCAGCCCCAGCATTTT
>.|TRBV24-1|TRBD1|TRBJ2-1
CATSDSRGRSDREQFF
TGTGCCACCAGTGATTCCAGGGGGCGATCGGACAGGGAGCAGTTCTTC
>.|TRBV14|.|TRBJ2-7
CASSQFQVVSYEQYF
TGTGCCAGCAGCCAATTTCAGGTGGTCTCCTACGAGCAGTACTTC
>.|TRBV5-1|.|TRBJ1-3
CASSSFQGKGNTIYF
TGCGCCAGCAGCTCTTTTCAGGGGAAGGGAAACACCATATATTTT
>.|TRBV30|.|TRBJ1-3
CAWSLGAVGNTIYF
TGTGCCTGGAGTCTAGGGGCGGTTGGAAACACCATATATTTT
>.|TRBV5-5|.|TRBJ1-6
CASSFQGTNSPLHF
TGTGCCAGCAGCTTTCAGGGGACAAATTCACCCCTCCACTTT
>.|TRBV5-1|TRBD1|TRBJ1-1
CASSLDGTGLGQMNTEAFF
TGCGCCAGCAGCTTGGATGGGACAGGGCTTGGGCAAATGAACACTGAAGCTTTCTTT
>.|TRBV4-1|.|TRBJ1-4
CASSQDPPGLINEKLFF
TGCGCCAGCAGCCAAGACCCCCCGGGACTGATTAATGAAAAACTGTTTTTT
>.|TRBV19|TRBD1|TRBJ1-6
CASSPRQGNSPLHF
TGTGCCAGTAGTCCACGACAGGGGAATTCACCCCTCCACTTT
>.|TRBV30|TRBD1|TRBJ1-2
CAWTRGGKGQGGGYTF
TGTGCCTGGACCAGGGGGGGAAAAGGACAGGGAGGTGGCTACACCTTC
>.|TRBV5-1|TRBD1|TRBJ1-4
CASSLGGQAATNEKLFF
TGCGCCAGCAGCTTGGGAGGACAGGCCGCAACTAATGAAAAACTGTTTTTT
>.|TRBV21-1|.|TRBJ1-5
CASSRPPTGRNQPQHF
TGTGCCAGCAGCAGACCGCCGACAGGGCGCAATCAGCCCCAGCATTTT
>.|TRBV5-1|TRBD1|TRBJ1-6
CASSRWTGENSPLHF
TGCGCCAGCAGCCGCTGGACAGGGGAGAATTCACCCCTCCACTTT
>.|TRBV9|TRBD2|TRBJ2-3
CASSGRESGSVADTQYF
TGTGCCAGCAGCGGGCGGGAAAGCGGGAGTGTGGCAGATACGCAGTATTTT
>.|TRBV10-3|TRBD1|TRBJ2-4
CAISDIETGGYWF
TGTGCCATCAGTGATATTGAGACAGGGGGCTACTGGTTC
>once|TRBV3-1/TRBV3-2|.|TRBJ2-7
CASSPIPPSDKNEQYF
TGTGCCAGCAGCCCCATCCCTCCTTCGGACAAAAACGAGCAGTACTTC
>once|TRBV7-9|TRBD1|TRBJ1-2
CASSLGQGYGYTF
TGTGCCAGCAGCTTAGGACAGGGTTATGGCTACACCTTC
>.|TRBV27|.|TRBJ1-4
CASSLGSNEKLFF
TGTGCCAGCAGTTTAGGGAGTAATGAAAAACTGTTTTTT
>.|TRBV4-3|.|TRBJ2-7
CASSQSLPVPGRSYEQYF
TGCGCCAGCAGCCAATCCCTACCGGTCCCAGGGCGCTCCTACGAGCAGTACTTC
>.|TRBV5-4|.|TRBJ2-3
CASSPAGVATQYF
TGTGCCAGCAGCCCTGCTGGAGTAGCTACGCAGTATTTT
>.|TRBV7-9|TRBD2|TRBJ2-1
CASSLLGTSGTSYNEQFF
TGTGCCAGCAGCTTATTGGGGACTAGCGGGACCTCATACAATGAGCAGTTCTTC
>.|TRBV19|.|TRBJ1-6
CASSIVSGLGNSPLHF
TGTGCCAGTAGTATAGTATCGGGACTCGGTAATTCACCCCTCCACTTT
>.|TRBV7-2|.|TRBJ1-5
CASSPGVSGWQPQHF
TGTGCCAGCAGCCCGGGGGTGAGCGGCTGGCAGCCCCAGCATTTT
>.|TRBV30|.|TRBJ1-2
CAWSAGRSYGYTF
TGTGCCTGGAGTGCTGGCAGGTCCTATGGCTACACCTTC
>.|TRBV5-1|.|TRBJ2-1
CASSLVGLLSSYNEQFF
TGCGCCAGCAGCTTGGTGGGCCTTCTGAGCTCCTACAATGAGCAGTTCTTC
>.|TRBV25-1|.|TRBJ2-7
CASSRRQDNYEQYF
TGTGCCAGCAGTCGCCGACAGGATAACTACGAGCAGTACTTC
>.|TRBV30|TRBD1|TRBJ1-4
CAWSNRGREKLFF
TGTGCCTGGAGTAACAGGGGGCGCGAAAAACTGTTTTTT
>.|TRBV11-2|TRBD1|TRBJ1-4
CASSKGTDTNEKLFF
TGTGCCAGCAGTAAGGGGACAGACACTAATGAAAAACTGTTTTTT
>.|TRBV12-3/TRBV12-4|.|TRBJ1-1
CASSLRVDTEAFF
TGTGCCAGCAGTTTGCGGGTTGACACTGAAGCTTTCTTT
>.|TRBV28|TRBD1|TRBJ1-5
CASSYETGGYSNQPQHF
TGTGCCAGCAGCTACGAGACAGGGGGGTATAGCAATCAGCCCCAGCATTTT
>.|TRBV6-5|.|TRBJ2-3
CASSWTQGGGSDTQYF
TGTGCCAGCAGTTGGACTCAGGGAGGTGGGTCAGATACGCAGTATTTT
>.|TRBV30|.|TRBJ1-1
CAWRLGRDTEAFF
TGTGCCTGGAGACTGGGGCGAGACACTGAAGCTTTCTTT
>.|TRBV9|.|TRBJ1-1
CASSFGEENTEAFF
TGTGCCAGCAGTTTTGGGGAGGAGAACACTGAAGCTTTCTTT
>.|TRBV21-1|.|TRBJ2-1
CARIGDAGVPYNEQFF
TGTGCCAGGATAGGGGATGCGGGAGTCCCCTACAATGAGCAGTTCTTC
>.|TRBV5-1|.|TRBJ2-5
CASSRDRGREETQYF
TGCGCCAGCAGTAGAGATAGGGGTAGGGAAGAGACCCAGTACTTC
>.|TRBV6-5|.|TRBJ2-5
CASRASGETQYF
TGTGCCAGCAGAGCGAGTGGGGAGACCCAGTACTTC
>.|TRBV6-5|TRBD1|TRBJ1-6
CASRTGDGSPLHF
TGTGCCAGCAGAACAGGGGATGGTTCACCCCTCCACTTT
>.|TRBV18|TRBD1|TRBJ2-1
CASSPNQGVVDEQFF
TGTGCCAGCTCACCAAATCAGGGGGTAGTAGATGAGCAGTTCTTC
>few|TRBV5-4|TRBD2|TRBJ2-1
CASSAGLGAYEQFF
TGTGCCAGCAGCGCCGGACTAGGCGCATATGAGCAGTTCTTC
>once|TRBV9|.|TRBJ2-1
CASSVVGVRDEQFF
TGTGCCAGCAGCGTAGTCGGGGTTAGGGATGAGCAGTTCTTC
>few|TRBV9|.|TRBJ1-2
CASSVASRGGYYGYTF
TGTGCCAGCAGCGTAGCGTCCAGGGGTGGGTACTATGGCTACACCTTC
>.|TRBV3-1/TRBV3-2|.|TRBJ1-5
CASSGQYSNQPQHF
TGTGCCAGCAGCGGACAGTATAGCAATCAGCCCCAGCATTTT
>.|TRBV28|TRBD2|TRBJ2-5
CASNPTGSGGERTQYF
TGTGCCAGCAACCCTACGGGTAGCGGGGGGGAGCGGACCCAGTACTTC
>.|TRBV7-9|.|TRBJ2-5
CASSFLTAQETQYF
TGTGCCAGCAGCTTTCTGACAGCCCAAGAGACCCAGTACTTC
>.|TRBV3-1/TRBV3-2|TRBD1|TRBJ1-5
CASSQDVGTEGNQPQHF
TGTGCCAGCAGCCAAGATGTGGGGACAGAGGGCAATCAGCCCCAGCATTTT
>.|TRBV16|.|TRBJ1-5
CASSQHRNNQPQHF
TGTGCCAGCAGCCAACACAGGAACAATCAGCCCCAGCATTTT
>.|TRBV7-8|TRBD1|TRBJ2-7
CASSLLDRDSEQYF
TGTGCCAGCAGCTTATTGGACAGGGACTCCGAGCAGTACTTC
>once|TRBV6-5|.|TRBJ1-3
CASSATSTSGNTIYF
TGTGCCAGCAGCGCGACATCCACCTCTGGAAACACCATATATTTT
>.|TRBV7-2|TRBD1|TRBJ1-5
CASNRQGGNQPQHF
TGTGCCAGCAACCGACAGGGTGGCAATCAGCCCCAGCATTTT
>.|TRBV30|.|TRBJ1-1
CAWVPRGRTEAFF
TGTGCCTGGGTCCCTCGGGGTCGGACTGAAGCTTTCTTT
>.|TRBV5-1|.|TRBJ1-2
CASSQGTEFYGYTF
TGCGCCAGCAGCCAAGGAACAGAATTCTATGGCTACACCTTC